This TCR beta chain was identified during a study of blood T cell repertoires in COVID-19. Study in general: Nucleic acid was either cDNA or gDNA, and it came from T cells, B-cell-depleted T cells, or PBMCs.

The assay was immunoSEQ multiplex PCR, and TCRdb's table has in-frame clones only and misses some. The data contain about 140,000 clones, approximately 79% of them seen just once; the ten biggest clones take up less than 4.5%. V dropped 4 bases and J dropped 6; count of bases not matched to a gene: 7. Per germline, CDR1 MNHEY and CDR2 SMNVEV (reference sequence). CDR3 length: 16 amino acids. The receptor's source is a man aged 60 to 69 with acute or convalescent COVID-19. This chain connects TRBV27 to TRBJ2-5, with TRBD2 identical over 14 bases. The sample was peripheral blood. The DNA of the CDR3 is TGTGCCAGCAGTTCGGGACTAGCGGGAGCCTTTAAGACCCAGTACTTC. It encodes CASSSGLAGAFKTQYF.